Following are 25 T cell receptor beta chains from one sample sequenced in a study of T cell changes during pregnancy in multiple sclerosis. Method: immunoSEQ multiplex PCR; TCRdb's copy keeps in-frame clones and lacks some. The data contain approximately 84,000 clones, nearly 95% of them singletons. Specimen: peripheral blood, collected in the second trimester of pregnancy. All receptors derive from a female donor in good health, enrolled as a control in a pregnancy study.

This clone is a singleton in its sample. The gene calls are TRBV9 and TRBJ2-3, with D possibly being TRBD1 (5 bases). Germline CDR1 and CDR2: SGDLS and YYNGEE. Trimming cost V 3 bases and J 2 bases, with 10 bases left between them. The CDR3 runs 14 residues. The CDR3 DNA reads as TGTGCCAGCAGCGCACAGGCGGCCACAGATACGCAGTATTTT. Amino acid sequence: CASSAQAATDTQYF.

The V gene is TRBV28, the J gene TRBJ1-2; D unresolved. V was pared by 7 bases and J by 2 bases, with 8 bases between. This CDR3 is built from 12 residues. The germline V gene has CDR1 MDHEN and CDR2 SYDVKM. The CDR3, as DNA: TGTGCCAGCACCCTACGGAACTATGGCTACACCTTC. This encodes CASTLRNYGYTF.

The V call is TRBV18, the J call TRBJ1-2; D gene ambiguous. Trimming removed 6 bases at V and 0 bases at J, with 11 bases between. This CDR3 has 14 amino acids. CDR1 is KGHSH, CDR2 LQKENI, per germline. CDR3 amino acids: CASSPAEANYGYTF. The CDR3 DNA is TGTGCCAGCTCCCCCGCCGAGGCTAACTATGGCTACACCTTC. The variable domain in full, completed from reference TRBV18 and TRBJ1-2, reads NAGVMQNPRHLVRRRGQEARLRCSPMKGHSHVYWYRQLPEEGLKFMVYLQKENIIDESGMPKERFSAEFPKEGPSILRIQQVVRGDSAAYFCASSPAEANYGYTFGSGTRLTVV.

The CDR3 DNA follows: TGTGCCAGCTCCGAAATAGCGGGAGGGCGTGGTGAGCAGTTCTTC. It translates to CASSEIAGGRGEQFF. V usage is TRBV18 and J usage is TRBJ2-1; 11 bases map to TRBD2. Per germline, CDR1 KGHSH and CDR2 LQKENI. The CDR3 has 15 amino acids. With 6 bases clipped from V and 9 bases from J, the junction kept 10 bases outside the gene matches.

V is TRBV28 and J is TRBJ2-7; D might be TRBD1 (6 bases). Trimming took off 4 bases at V and 2 bases at J, with 12 bases between the two ends. The CDR3 consists of 14 residues. Germline V CDR1 and CDR2: MDHEN, SYDVKM. The CDR3 DNA follows: TGTGCCAGCAGTTCTGGACAGCCTCCCTACGAGCAGTACTTC. Translating gives CASSSGQPPYEQYF. Full variable domain (outside the CDR3, taken from reference TRBV28 and TRBJ2-7): DVKVTQSSRYLVKRTGEKVFLECVQDMDHENMFWYRQDPGLGLRLIYFSYDVKMKEKGDIPEGYSVSREKKERFSLILESASTNQTSMYLCASSSGQPPYEQYFGPGTRLTVT.

The chain carries TRBV29-1 and TRBJ2-7, with TRBD1 matching over 11 bases. The CDR3 is 14 residues long. Germline V gene sequence: CDR1 SQVTM, CDR2 ANQGSEA. J gave up 3 bases and V 5 bases, and 6 bases lay outside the gene matches. CDR3 in DNA: TGCAGCGTTTTCCCGGGACAGGGGGACTACGAGCAGTACTTC. This sequence encodes CSVFPGQGDYEQYF.

The rearrangement joins TRBV7-9 to TRBJ1-2, with 7 bases that match TRBD1. The trim removed 3 bases at V and 7 bases at J, leaving 5 bases unmatched. Germline CDR1 SEHNR, CDR2 FQNEAQ (reference sequence). CDR3 size: 13 residues. In nucleotides, the CDR3 is TGTGCCAGCAGCTTTGAGGGGGCGGGTGGCTACACCTTC. Its translation is CASSFEGAGGYTF. Full variable domain (missing parts from reference TRBV7-9 and TRBJ1-2): DTGVSQNPRHKITKRGQNVTFRCDPISEHNRLYWYRQTLGQGPEFLTYFQNEAQLEKSRLLSDRFSAERPKGSFSTLEIQRTEQGDSAMYLCASSFEGAGGYTFGSGTRLTVV.

The CDR3 DNA reads TGTGCCAGCAGTTTATCTACTAGCGGGAAGTATTATGAGCAGTTCTTC. Protein: CASSLSTSGKYYEQFF. J is TRBJ2-1 and V is TRBV27; TRBD2 aligns across 10 bases. V lost 0 bases to trimming and J lost 8 bases; unmatched junction nucleotides: 7. The length of the CDR3 is 16 residues. Per germline, CDR1 MNHEY and CDR2 SMNVEV (reference sequence).

The chain links TRBV18 to TRBJ1-3, with D possibly matching TRBD1 (5 bases). The germline CDR1 and CDR2 sequences are KGHSH and LQKENI. With 1 base removed from V and 4 bases from J, the gap between germline ends came to 11 bases. The CDR3 totals 15 residues. This CDR3 is CASSPQKTAGNTIYF. The CDR3 DNA follows: TGTGCCAGCTCACCACAGAAGACAGCGGGAAACACCATATATTTT.

This clone was observed once. The genes are TRBV25-1 and TRBJ2-1; D not resolved. CDR3 length equals 14 residues. V lost 4 bases and J 2 bases, leaving 9 bases between the germline ends. CDR1 is MGHDK and CDR2 is SYGVNS in the germline V gene. The CDR3 loop reads CASSVSRTYNEQFF. DNA for the CDR3: TGTGCCAGCAGTGTTAGCCGCACCTACAATGAGCAGTTCTTC.

This CDR3 reads CASSPTGTTDTQYF. The DNA of the CDR3 is TGTGCCAGCTCACCGACAGGGACCACAGATACGCAGTATTTT. The gene calls are TRBV18 and TRBJ2-3, with 7 bases aligning to TRBD1. The CDR3 extends over 14 amino acids. V shed 3 bases and J 2 bases; nucleotides not matched to a gene: 2. Germline lookup yields CDR1 KGHSH and CDR2 LQKENI.

The CDR3 DNA sequence: TGTGCCAGCAGCGAACTAGCGGGAAGGACAGATACGCAGTATTTT. Translation: CASSELAGRTDTQYF. This rearrangement joins TRBV2 to TRBJ2-3, with TRBD2 matching 10 bases. Losses at the gene ends were 6 bases for V and 3 bases for J; bases not matched to a gene: 6. Germline V gene data show CDR1 as SNHLY and CDR2 as FYNNEI. This CDR3 has 15 amino acids.

The V gene is TRBV18, the J gene TRBJ2-3; TRBD2 matches 8 bases. The germline gives CDR1 KGHSH, CDR2 LQKENI. The CDR3 length is 15 residues. V lost 3 bases and J lost 3; bases outside the gene matches: 5. This CDR3 is CASSPLSGRTDTQYF. The CDR3 coding sequence is TGTGCCAGCTCACCTTTGAGCGGGAGAACAGATACGCAGTATTTT.

The rearrangement uses TRBV7-2 and TRBJ1-2, with D perhaps TRBD1 (6 bases). From germline, CDR1 is SGHTA and CDR2 FQGNSA. V was shortened by 5 bases and J by 6 bases, with 16 bases between the two germline ends. The CDR3 contains 14 residues. The CDR3 DNA reads as TGTGCCAGCAGCAACCTCGGGGGGCGCGATGGCTACACCTTC. Residues: CASSNLGGRDGYTF.

The chain recombines TRBV20-1 with TRBJ1-2; maybe TRBD1 (6 bases). CDR1 and CDR2 (germline): DFQATT, SNEGSKA (reference sequence). The V end lost 3 bases, the J end lost 8 bases, and 7 bases lay between the germline ends. This CDR3 is 10 amino acids long. The CDR3 reads CSASRGGYTF. The CDR3 DNA follows: TGCAGTGCTAGTAGGGGGGGCTACACCTTC.

This sequence joins TRBV28 and TRBJ2-7; 11 positions agree with TRBD1. The V segment lost 5 bases and the J segment 4 bases; nucleotides outside the gene matches: 10. CDR1 and CDR2 (germline): MDHEN, SYDVKM. The CDR3 is 16 amino acids. CDR3: CASSPAGQGAFYEQYF. The CDR3, as DNA: TGTGCCAGCAGTCCCGCTGGACAGGGGGCATTTTACGAGCAGTACTTC.

CDR3 residues: CASSQSGSNADTQYF. The CDR3 coding sequence is TGTGCCAGCAGCCAAAGCGGGAGCAACGCAGATACGCAGTATTTT. The rearrangement joins TRBV7-9 to TRBJ2-3, with 8 bases aligning to TRBD2. The CDR3 sequence is 15 residues long. The trim removed 5 bases at V and 4 bases at J, leaving 8 bases unmatched. Germline CDR1 and CDR2: SEHNR and FQNEAQ (reference sequence).

The V gene is TRBV19, the J gene TRBJ2-1; 10 nucleotides agree with TRBD1. J gave up 2 bases and V 5 bases, and 3 bases lay outside the gene matches. Germline CDR1 reads LNHDA; CDR2 reads SQIVND (reference sequence). The CDR3 extends over 15 amino acids. CDR3 protein: CASSAGTGAYNEQFF. The CDR3 coding sequence is TGTGCCAGTAGTGCCGGGACAGGGGCCTACAATGAGCAGTTCTTC.

The rearrangement joins TRBV7-9 to TRBJ2-2; the match to TRBD2 covers 10 bases. Germline trimming cut 4 bases from V and 4 bases from J; bases unmatched to any gene: 3. The CDR3 is made up of 15 amino acids. Germline lookup yields CDR1 SEHNR and CDR2 FQNEAQ (reference sequence). CDR3 sequence: CASSSQREGTGELFF. The CDR3 region has the DNA TGTGCCAGCAGCTCTCAGCGGGAGGGCACCGGGGAGCTGTTTTTT.

This clone has just one count. The rearrangement links TRBV7-8 to TRBJ1-1; perhaps TRBD1 as D (5 bases). Trimming cost V 5 bases and J 0 bases, with 13 bases left between them. Germline CDR1 is SGHVS and CDR2 is FQNEAQ. There are 15 residues in the CDR3. CDR3 sequence reads: CASSPTGIMNTEAFF. In nucleotides, the CDR3 is TGTGCCAGCAGCCCTACAGGAATAATGAACACTGAAGCTTTCTTT.

This clone was detected only once. CDR3 nucleotide sequence: TGCGCCAGCAGCTTGGCTAGCGTCGCCTACAATGAGCAGTTCTTC. It codes for CASSLASVAYNEQFF. The genes are TRBV5-1 and TRBJ2-1; the D gene is possibly TRBD2 (6 bases). Germline V gene sequence: CDR1 SGHRS, CDR2 YFSETQ. The length of the CDR3 is 15 residues. V was cut by 0 bases and J by 2 bases, with 9 bases left in between. The full variable domain, in which reference TRBV5-1 and TRBJ2-1 provide the parts outside the CDR3, is KAGVTQTPRYLIKTRGQQVTLSCSPISGHRSVSWYQQTPGQGLQFLFEYFSETQRNKGNFPGRFSGRQFSNSRSEMNVSTLELGDSALYLCASSLASVAYNEQFFGPGTRLTVL.

V is TRBV6-1 and J is TRBJ1-4; the D gene is possibly TRBD1 (5 bases). CDR3 length: 15 residues. The germline V gene has CDR1 MNHNS and CDR2 SASEGT. V lost 3 bases to trimming and J lost 4 bases, with 12 bases between them. The CDR3 coding sequence is TGTGCCAGCAGTGATGGGCGGGGCGGTAATGAAAAACTGTTTTTT. Protein: CASSDGRGGNEKLFF.

DNA of the CDR3: TGTGCCAGCAGCGGAGGGGCTTACAATGAGCAGTTCTTC. This codes for CASSGGAYNEQFF. The chain links TRBV7-9 to TRBJ2-1; D might be TRBD2 (6 bases). This CDR3 contains 13 residues. CDR1 is SEHNR and CDR2 is FQNEAQ in the germline V gene (reference sequence). V lost 5 bases to trimming and J lost 4 bases, with 9 bases between them.

The V and J genes are TRBV7-9 and TRBJ2-1; no definite D call. The CDR3 has 14 residues. V dropped 5 bases and J dropped 0 bases, with 8 bases sitting between them. Germline V gene data show CDR1 as SEHNR and CDR2 as FQNEAQ (reference sequence). CDR3: CASSRGSSYNEQFF. CDR3 coding DNA: TGTGCCAGCAGCCGCGGAAGCTCCTACAATGAGCAGTTCTTC. The whole variable domain, filled in from reference TRBV7-9 and TRBJ2-1, reads DTGVSQNPRHKITKRGQNVTFRCDPISEHNRLYWYRQTLGQGPEFLTYFQNEAQLEKSRLLSDRFSAERPKGSFSTLEIQRTEQGDSAMYLCASSRGSSYNEQFFGPGTRLTVL.

This sequence joins TRBV9 and TRBJ2-1; no reliable D call. V lost 0 bases and J 5 bases, leaving 6 bases between the germline ends. This CDR3 contains 13 residues. Germline V gene sequence: CDR1 SGDLS, CDR2 YYNGEE. The CDR3 reads CASSVVPNNEQFF. For the CDR3, the DNA is TGTGCCAGCAGCGTAGTCCCAAACAATGAGCAGTTCTTC.